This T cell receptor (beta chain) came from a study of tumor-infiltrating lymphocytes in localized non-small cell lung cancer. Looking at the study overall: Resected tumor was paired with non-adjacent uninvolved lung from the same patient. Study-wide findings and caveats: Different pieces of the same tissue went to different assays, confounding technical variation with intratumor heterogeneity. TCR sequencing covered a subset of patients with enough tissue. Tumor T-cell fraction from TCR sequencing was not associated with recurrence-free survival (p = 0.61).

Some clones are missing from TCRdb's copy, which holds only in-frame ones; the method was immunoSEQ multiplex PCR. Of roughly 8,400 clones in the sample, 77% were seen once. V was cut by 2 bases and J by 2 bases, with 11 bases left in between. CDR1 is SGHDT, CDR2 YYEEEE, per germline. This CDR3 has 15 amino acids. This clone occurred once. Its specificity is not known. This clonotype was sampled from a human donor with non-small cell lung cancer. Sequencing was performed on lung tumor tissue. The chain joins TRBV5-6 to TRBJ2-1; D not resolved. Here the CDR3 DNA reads TGTGCCAGCAGCTTCTTACGGTCGACCTACAATGAGCAGTTCTTC. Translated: CASSFLRSTYNEQFF.